This T cell receptor beta chain is drawn from a study of T cells in Graves' hyperthyroidism and ophthalmopathy. This clonotype has at least ten counts. The V gene end was trimmed by 3 bases and the J gene end by 5 bases; junction bases not matched to a gene: 10. This CDR3 region has 16 residues. CDR1 is SGHVS, CDR2 FQNEAQ, per germline. Authors of the study amplified TCR beta CDR3 regions from RNA transcripts. The HTBI set primed first-round TCR CDR3 RT-PCR. TCRdb recomputed calls from the multiplex PCR reads with MiXCR, one row per CDR3 protein. The sample holds approximately 430,000 distinct CDR3 sequences; roughly 14% are singletons and the top ten take roughly 14%. For Graves' hyperthyroidism to be stable, ophthalmopathy could not progress within 18 months.

The chain links TRBV7-8 to TRBJ1-2, with 9 bases matching TRBD1. The sequencing input was blood. This sequence originates from a woman aged 18-35 years with Graves' hyperthyroidism. DNA for the CDR3: TGTGCCAGCAGCTTGGGTCGGACAGGGGAATGGTATGGCTACACCTTC. Translation gives CASSLGRTGEWYGYTF.